This TCR beta chain was found in a study of long-term antiretroviral therapy in people with HIV. Run at survey level, the immunoSEQ assay was version v3.0. Only in-frame clones appear in the TCRdb table, and some are missing; sequencing was by immunoSEQ multiplex PCR. The sample has roughly 25,000 clones; 70% to 85% are singletons. V was cut by 0 bases and J by 5 bases, with 14 bases left in between. This CDR3 region has 16 residues. Germline V lookup: CDR1 LGHNA, CDR2 YSLEER. The source of this sequence is a man aged 30 to 45 with HIV. This specimen consisted of unsorted PBMCs, obtained 0.7 years before starting antiretroviral therapy. The chain links TRBV4-3 to TRBJ2-1, with D perhaps given as TRBD1 or TRBD2 (7 bases each). CDR3 nucleotide sequence: TGCGCCAGCAGCCAAGATCTGACAGGGAGGGACAATGAGCAGTTCTTC. Translation: CASSQDLTGRDNEQFF.